This TCR beta chain is drawn from a study of T-cell memory formation after mild COVID-19 (dated by TCRdb to 2020 to 2023). Some background on the complete study: TCR sequence clusters from the two donors were largely donor specific. T-cell clones expanding and contracting after mild COVID-19 in two donors were tracked by longitudinal TCRalpha and TCRbeta repertoire sequencing. The cohort was made up of two young adult volunteers, one female and one male, who were previously healthy. The study at large found these results: Contracting CD4+ clones were found mainly in CM and EM memory subsets, while CD8+ clones were enriched in EMRA. Clones that contracted from day 15 to 85 showed balanced CD4/CD8 phenotypes, whereas a second wave of clones that expanded from day 15 to 37 leaned towards CD4+. The study included only a couple of mild cases, and larger cohorts that include severe cases with pre-infection samples were judged to be necessary. SARS-CoV-2 specificity of the second-wave clones peaking on day 37 was not confirmed. Some responding clones were detected in pre-infection memory, suggesting pre-existing cross-reactive memory T cells joined the SARS-CoV-2 response.

Ficoll-Paque density gradient centrifugation was used to isolate PBMCs. The sequencing machine was an Illumina NovaSeq 6000. TCRalpha and TCRbeta cDNA libraries were constructed by 5'RACE with constant-segment primers, with sample barcodes and unique molecular identifiers being introduced. RNA was extracted from every sample with Trizol reagent. Library amplification was performed in two PCR steps, and a second sample barcode and Illumina TruSeq adapters were introduced in the second step. Sequencing of libraries was performed on an Illumina NovaSeq with 2 x 150 bp paired-end reads. In the paper's pipeline: With migec v1.2.7, reads were demultiplexed and then collapsed into UMI-guided consensus sequences. Using mixcr v2.1.11, UMI consensuses were aligned to TRA and TRB V and J templates and then assembled into clonotypes. A clonotype was counted as expanded or contracted only when both edgeR and NoisET called the clonotype significant, with the noise models trained on biological replicates. For edgeR calls, a false discovery rate-adjusted p below 0.01 and a log2 fold-change threshold of 1 were applied. As an exploratory analysis of dynamics, max-normalized trajectories of the 1000 most abundant clonotypes were examined with PCA combined with hierarchical clustering. Separately sequenced CD4+ and CD8+ repertoires were used to assign a CD4 or CD8 phenotype to each responding clone. Using fastp at Q25 and MiXCR, TCRdb reprocessed the public reads and kept productive beta chains. Merged by CDR3 protein, the rows form single entries marked with the most common genes and DNA. What appears here as the V and J calls and clone size reflects TCRdb's work, not the paper's. The sample includes about 560,000 distinct CDR3 sequences, with 15% to 20% observed a single time. Less than 10% of the sample goes to the ten largest clones.

Trimming takes 4 bases off V and 3 bases off J; junction bases not matched to a gene: 5. Counted from cysteine to phenylalanine, this CDR3 has 14 amino acids. Of the read, only the CDR3 DNA is kept; its 42 bases are in frame from base 1. Taken from the germline V gene (reference sequence), the CDR1 and CDR2 loops are DFQATT and SNEGSKA. This clonotype occurred a few times. Its antigen remains undetermined. Per-base qualities were not stored, and no clone one base away is much larger. The source is an adult woman who had mild COVID-19 (a few samples of this study predate the infection). The sample titles of this study are shuffled in the database, so cell type and time point are left out; the donor was told from shared clones. The sequenced sample was PBMCs or a T cell subset sorted from them (not recorded which). The chain couples TRBV20-1 to TRBJ2-3, with 9 junctional bases fitting TRBD1. Here is the DNA: TGCAGTGCTAAAACAGGGGGCGGTACAGATACGCAGTATTTT. Its protein product is CSAKTGGGTDTQYF.